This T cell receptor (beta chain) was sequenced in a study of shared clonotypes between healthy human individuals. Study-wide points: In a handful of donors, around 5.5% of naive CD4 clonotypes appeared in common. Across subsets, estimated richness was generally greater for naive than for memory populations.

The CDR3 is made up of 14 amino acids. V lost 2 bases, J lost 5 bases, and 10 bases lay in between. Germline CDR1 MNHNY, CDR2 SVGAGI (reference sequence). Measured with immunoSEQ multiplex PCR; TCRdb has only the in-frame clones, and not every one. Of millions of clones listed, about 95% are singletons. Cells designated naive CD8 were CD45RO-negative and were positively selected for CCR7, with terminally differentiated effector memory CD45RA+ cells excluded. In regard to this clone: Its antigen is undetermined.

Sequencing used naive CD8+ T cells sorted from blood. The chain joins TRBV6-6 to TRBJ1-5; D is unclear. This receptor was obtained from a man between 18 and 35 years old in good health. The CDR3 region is CASSYGQEDQPQHF. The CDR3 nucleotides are TGTGCCAGCAGTTACGGGCAGGAGGATCAGCCCCAGCATTTT.